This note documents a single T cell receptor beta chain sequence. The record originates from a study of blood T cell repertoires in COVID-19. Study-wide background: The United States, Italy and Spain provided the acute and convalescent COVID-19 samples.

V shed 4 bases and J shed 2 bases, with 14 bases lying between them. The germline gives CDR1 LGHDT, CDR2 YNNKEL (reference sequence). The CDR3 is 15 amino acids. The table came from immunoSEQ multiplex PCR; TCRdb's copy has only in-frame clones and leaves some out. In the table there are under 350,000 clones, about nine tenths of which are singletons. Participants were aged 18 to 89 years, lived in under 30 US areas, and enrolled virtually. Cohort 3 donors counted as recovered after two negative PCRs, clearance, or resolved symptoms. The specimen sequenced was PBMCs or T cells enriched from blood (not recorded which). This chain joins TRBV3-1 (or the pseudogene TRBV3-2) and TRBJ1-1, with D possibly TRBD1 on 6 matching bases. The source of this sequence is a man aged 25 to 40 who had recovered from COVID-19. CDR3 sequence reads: CASSLRGGGNTEAFF. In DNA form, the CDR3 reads TGTGCCAGCAGCCTTAGGGGGGGTGGAAACACTGAAGCTTTCTTT.